This T cell receptor (beta chain) emerged from a study of shared clonotypes between healthy human individuals (dated by TCRdb to 2018 to 2020). In the study overall: The cohort included a few men and two women between 18 and 49 years of age. To estimate repertoire size and how much clonotypes are shared between individuals, the study performed deep sequencing of blood TCR repertoires from a handful of healthy adults. For each donor, CD4 naive and CD4 memory were each given three plates, CD8 naive was given two plates, and CD8 memory was given one plate. Leukapheresis yielded between about 0.85 and 9 billion PBMCs per donor. To increase sequencing depth and limit assay-specific biases, TCR repertoire library preparation and sequencing were carried out by different laboratories using diverse techniques. The study at large found these results: Even with the large sequencing depth, rarefaction of the sorted-subset datasets indicated that sequencing was incomplete. Because the study included a small number of donors, the genetic and exposure-history diversity represented was limited. Across a handful of donors, approximately 4.6% of naive CD4, approximately 3.5% of naive CD8, about 2% of memory CD4, and approximately 0.4% of memory CD8 clonotypes were shared. Compared with non-shared clonotypes, clonotypes shared by all four sorted-subset donors had higher generation probabilities. Only blood was sampled, and tissue TCR repertoires likely differ from those in blood. Naive subsets generally had larger estimated clonotype richness than memory subsets. Pairwise subsampling led to the expectation that sequencing depth would affect the degree of clonotype sharing among donors.

Turning to this clone: The antigen this receptor binds is unknown. Base qualities are not at hand, and no much larger clone is one base apart.

CD8 naive samples were obtained by positive selection for CCR7 among CD45RO-negative cells, yielding a CD45RA+CCR7+ population from which TemRA cells were excluded. The donors were healthy, HIV-negative adults with no recently reported acute infections or vaccinations. Every donor was a Caucasian adult residing in Nashville, Tennessee, USA. Blood was obtained by leukapheresis, after which PBMCs were separated by Ficoll-Histopaque density gradient centrifugation and cryopreserved in liquid nitrogen vapor phase. Analytical flow cytometry was used to check the purity and quantity of every magnetically sorted T cell population. Genomic DNA was isolated from each sorted fraction and quantified by UV absorbance on a Nanodrop 2000c. TCR CDR3 regions were amplified from genomic DNA by multiplex PCR using the deep immunoSEQ assay. Extracted genomic DNA from each cell subset was distributed evenly across all wells of several immunoSEQ 96-well plates, and each plate was treated as a replicate. For sorted subsets, approximately 210 ng genomic DNA, equal to 30,000 to 35,000 T cell genomes, was loaded into each replicate PCR. The purified libraries were quantified using a Qubit 3.0 fluorometer, sized with a Bioanalyzer 2100, and then quantified again using the KAPA Library Quantification kit. Each immunoSEQ 96-well plate was sequenced on its own single-read 150-cycle Illumina NextSeq 550 flow cell. The published analysis was carried out like this. Because only junctional sequences without quality scores were contained in the immunoSEQ output, filtering matching that applied to full-length reads could not be performed. Sequences were annotated with PyIR, a Python wrapper for IgBLAST v1.9, and V/J genes and CDR3 were assigned using IMGT germline references. Reads were removed for weak V/J assignments (E-value above 1e-6), missing CDR3, stop codons, out-of-frame junctions, or ambiguous translated residues. V3J clonotypes were defined as sequences sharing the same inferred V gene, J gene, and CDR3 amino acid sequence. To compute the percentage overlap between repertoires, the number of shared unique clonotypes was divided by the size of the smaller repertoire. Repertoire richness was assessed with RTK rarefaction, the Chao1 estimator, and Recon v2.1 estimates of unobserved clonotypes. Generation probabilities for all TCRbeta clonotypes obtained by the gDNA method from four donors were computed using OLGA. TCRdb re-hosts the immuneACCESS table, in-frame sequences only. Its copies lack some clones; in the studies checked, an unresolved V gene accounts for under half of them, and the cause for the rest is not known. The DNA was the basis for D and trimming; V, J and clone size are from that table. This sample lists 1.5 million to 2.5 million clones; about 95% were detected once. In total, the top ten clones hold around 1.2% of the sample.

CDR1 and CDR2, looked up from the germline V gene, are SGHAT and FQNNGV. Including the terminal cysteine and phenylalanine, the CDR3 comprises 14 residues. The only DNA kept is the CDR3, 42 bases in frame from the first base. The trim is 5 bases for V and 6 bases for J, with a gap of 17 bases between the germline ends. Recombination linked TRBV11-2 to TRBJ2-7; a tentative D call is TRBD1 (5 bases match). The sample consisted of naive CD8+ T cells sorted from blood. This specimen's cell subset or site label, per the study, means: CD45RA+CCR7+. This receptor was taken from a man aged 18 to 35 in good health. The base sequence is TGTGCCAGCAGCCAGGCGAAAGGGGCCGGCGAGCAGTACTTC. The resulting protein is CASSQAKGAGEQYF.